Below are 19 T cell receptor beta chains sequenced from a single sample in a study of neurological immune-mediated disorders. TCRdb itself ran the 5' RACE reads through MiXCR, one entry per CDR3 protein. The sample consists of about 87,000 distinct CDR3 sequences, roughly 3.3% of them appearing once. Sequenced material: PBMCs. These receptors were taken from a woman between 50 and 59 years old with multiple sclerosis.

This clonotype was seen repeatedly, ten times or more. The chain combines TRBV7-2 with TRBJ1-2; D unresolved. Germline CDR1 reads SGHTA; CDR2 reads FQGNSA. This CDR3 spans 17 amino acids. Trimming pared 1 base from V and 2 bases from J, leaving 17 bases between. CDR3 sequence (DNA): TGTGCCAGCAGCTTAGTGTTTCTGAGGGCCAGCAACTATGGCTACACCTTC. Protein sequence: CASSLVFLRASNYGYTF.

This clonotype was seen repeatedly, ten times or more. This rearrangement joins TRBV15 to TRBJ2-1; TRBD1 matches 7 bases. Trimming at V came to 5 bases and at J to 0 bases, leaving 4 bases not matched to a gene. The CDR3 runs 15 residues. Germline CDR1 and CDR2: LNHNV and YYDKDF (reference sequence). The DNA of the CDR3 is TGTGCCACCAGCCGAGGGGGCAGCTCCTACAATGAGCAGTTCTTC. Translation gives CATSRGGSSYNEQFF. Variable domain in full (rest from reference TRBV15 and TRBJ2-1): DAMVIQNPRYQVTQFGKPVTLSCSQTLNHNVMYWYQQKSSQAPKLLFHYYDKDFNNEADTPDNFQSRRPNTSFCFLDIRSPGLGDTAMYLCATSRGGSSYNEQFFGPGTRLTVL.

This clonotype was seen at least ten times. The chain employs TRBV20-1 and TRBJ2-5; D gene ambiguous. The V end lost 2 bases, the J end lost 0 bases, and 4 bases lay between the germline ends. The CDR3 is 12 amino acids. Per the germline V gene, CDR1 is DFQATT and CDR2 is SNEGSKA (reference sequence). The CDR3 protein is CSARRDQETQYF. The CDR3 DNA follows: TGCAGTGCTAGAAGGGACCAAGAGACCCAGTACTTC.

This clonotype was detected many times. In DNA form, the CDR3 reads TGCGCCAGCAGCCAAGGGACAGGCTTTAGAGAGACCCAGTACTTC. Its protein is CASSQGTGFRETQYF. The rearrangement joins TRBV4-3 to TRBJ2-5; 7 nucleotides line up with TRBD1. Trimming cost V 1 base and J 4 bases; bases outside gene matches: 6. CDR1 LGHNA and CDR2 YSLEER come from the germline V gene. CDR3 length: 15 amino acids.

Many counts were recorded for this clonotype. V usage is TRBV11-2 and J usage is TRBJ1-2; 7 bases are a match to TRBD1. Trimming at V came to 1 base and at J to 7 bases, leaving 12 bases not matched to a gene. CDR1 and CDR2 (germline): SGHAT, FQNNGV. The CDR3 totals 16 residues. The CDR3 region is CASSLGRGQPRGGYTF. CDR3 sequence (DNA): TGTGCCAGCAGCTTAGGGAGGGGACAGCCCAGAGGTGGCTACACCTTC.

The sample holds many counts of this clonotype. This sequence joins TRBV7-6 and TRBJ1-3; D ambiguous. The CDR3 totals 14 residues. Looked up from germline, CDR1 is SGHVS and CDR2 is FNYEAQ. V lost 4 bases and J 0 bases, leaving 7 bases between the germline ends. The CDR3 sequence: CASSSPPSGNTIYF. DNA of the CDR3: TGTGCCAGCAGCTCCCCCCCCTCTGGAAACACCATATATTTT. Based on the CDR3 plus reference TRBV7-6 and TRBJ1-3, the full variable domain is GAGVSQSPRYKVTKRGQDVALRCDPISGHVSLYWYRQALGQGPEFLTYFNYEAQQDKSGLPNDRFSAERPEGSISTLTIQRTEQRDSAMYRCASSSPPSGNTIYFGEGSWLTVV.

This clonotype has at least ten counts. This chain uses TRBV5-1 with TRBJ2-5; 9 nucleotides match TRBD2. Trimming cost V 4 bases and J 1 base; bases outside gene matches: 8. The CDR3 runs 16 residues. Germline CDR1 reads SGHRS; CDR2 reads YFSETQ. The CDR3 region is CASSGTPTSGQETQYF. The CDR3 DNA reads as TGCGCCAGCAGCGGAACTCCGACTAGCGGCCAAGAGACCCAGTACTTC.

This clonotype has ten or more counts. The chain uses TRBV27 and TRBJ2-5; possibly TRBD1 for D (6 bases). Deletions cut 4 bases from V and 5 bases from J, with 20 bases between. Germline assignment: CDR1 MNHEY and CDR2 SMNVEV (reference sequence). This CDR3 has 16 residues. CDR3 residues: CASSSSLGAVVETQYF. The CDR3 coding sequence is TGTGCCAGCAGTTCTTCCTTGGGGGCAGTGGTGGAGACCCAGTACTTC.

This clonotype was picked up many times. This chain links TRBV29-1 with TRBJ1-4; D is undetermined. The CDR3 sequence is 11 residues long. The germline gives CDR1 SQVTM, CDR2 ANQGSEA. Between the trimmed V and J ends, which lost 8 bases and 5 bases, there was a span of 9 bases. CDR3 sequence (DNA): TGCAGCTCCTGGGAAAATGAAAAACTGTTTTTT. It yields the protein CSSWENEKLFF.

The table lists this clonotype with many counts. The chain links TRBV4-3 to TRBJ2-5; D is unresolved. With 3 bases removed from V and 5 bases from J, the gap between germline ends came to 7 bases. The germline V gene encodes CDR1 LGHNA and CDR2 YSLEER. This CDR3 has 12 amino acids. As DNA, the CDR3 is TGCGCCAGCAGCCAGGATCAGGAGACCCAGTACTTC. Translated, it gives CASSQDQETQYF.

Many counts were recorded for this clonotype. CDR3 DNA sequence: TGCGCCAGCAGCTTGGCCGGCAGCTACACAGATACGCAGTATTTT. Translated, it gives CASSLAGSYTDTQYF. The chain combines TRBV5-1 with TRBJ2-3; no clear D gene. The CDR3 sequence is 15 residues long. V lost 0 bases to trimming and J lost 2 bases, with 10 bases between them. Germline V gene sequence: CDR1 SGHRS, CDR2 YFSETQ.

This clonotype was found many times. The rearrangement uses TRBV18 and TRBJ1-3; D gene uncertain. CDR1 KGHSH and CDR2 LQKENI come from the germline V gene. CDR3 size: 14 residues. The V and J ends lost 3 bases and 0 bases respectively, with 6 bases between them. CDR3 loop: CASSPSGSGNTIYF. In DNA, the CDR3 is TGTGCCAGCTCACCTTCGGGCTCTGGAAACACCATATATTTT.

This clonotype was observed many times. V usage is TRBV20-1 and J usage is TRBJ2-3; 10 positions agree with TRBD1. CDR3 size: 14 residues. CDR1 is DFQATT, CDR2 SNEGSKA, per germline (reference sequence). The trim removed 4 bases at V and 6 bases at J, leaving 7 bases unmatched. The CDR3 loop is CSATGTGVVDTQYF. The CDR3 DNA reads as TGCAGTGCTACCGGGACAGGGGTTGTGGATACGCAGTATTTT.

This clonotype was recorded a few times. V gene TRBV5-1 combines with J gene TRBJ1-1, with D uncertain. This CDR3 spans 14 amino acids. Trimming shortened V by 4 bases and J by 0 bases, and 10 bases separated the two germline ends. Looked up from germline, CDR1 is SGHRS and CDR2 is YFSETQ. CDR3 nucleotide sequence: TGCGCCAGCAGCCGTAAGACCATGAACACTGAAGCTTTCTTT. Translated: CASSRKTMNTEAFF.

In this sample, this clonotype turned up many times. The chain has TRBV7-8 and TRBJ2-5, with D hard to call. Deletions cut 5 bases from V and 2 bases from J, with 6 bases between. Germline CDR1 reads SGHVS; CDR2 reads FQNEAQ. The CDR3 has 12 amino acids. The CDR3 bases are TGTGCCAGCAGCGATCGGCAAGAGACCCAGTACTTC. Amino acid sequence: CASSDRQETQYF.

This clonotype was detected ten times or more. The V and J genes are TRBV2 and TRBJ2-2; TRBD1 is a possible D gene (5 bases). The CDR3 loop spans 14 amino acids. V was clipped by 6 bases and J by 1 base, with 9 bases between them. Germline CDR1 and CDR2: SNHLY and FYNNEI. Written as DNA, the CDR3 is TGTGCCAGCAGGGGGCGAGTGAACACCGGGGAGCTGTTTTTT. As protein: CASRGRVNTGELFF.

On this clonotype: A much larger clone lies one base from this, so it may be a read error. The chain carries TRBV6-5 and TRBJ1-4; 7 bases are a match to TRBD1. Germline CDR1 MNHEY, CDR2 SVGAGI. Trimming took 8 bases from V and 3 from J; bases not matched to a gene: 6. This CDR3 region has 14 residues. CDR3 sequence reads: CASSHGTANEKLFF. The CDR3 DNA sequence: TGTGCCAGCTCCCACGGGACAGCTAATGAAAAACTGTTTTTT.

The V call is TRBV5-1, the J call TRBJ2-6; D is uncertain. CDR1 and CDR2 (germline): SGHRS, YFSETQ. V lost 4 bases to trimming and J lost 0 bases, with 14 bases between them. The CDR3 is 17 residues long. CDR3 residues: CASSPGQESSGANVLTF. In nucleotides, the CDR3 is TGCGCCAGCAGCCCTGGGCAGGAGAGCTCTGGGGCCAACGTCCTGACTTTC.

This clonotype showed up many times. The V gene is TRBV6-6, the J gene TRBJ1-3, with 8 bases lining up with TRBD1. Germline CDR1 reads MNHNY; CDR2 reads SVGAGI (reference sequence). Trimming cost V 1 base and J 4 bases; bases outside gene matches: 6. The CDR3 length is 16 residues. The CDR3 loop is CASSYLRTGSGNTIYF. CDR3 nucleotides: TGTGCCAGCAGTTACTTACGGACAGGGTCGGGAAACACCATATATTTT.